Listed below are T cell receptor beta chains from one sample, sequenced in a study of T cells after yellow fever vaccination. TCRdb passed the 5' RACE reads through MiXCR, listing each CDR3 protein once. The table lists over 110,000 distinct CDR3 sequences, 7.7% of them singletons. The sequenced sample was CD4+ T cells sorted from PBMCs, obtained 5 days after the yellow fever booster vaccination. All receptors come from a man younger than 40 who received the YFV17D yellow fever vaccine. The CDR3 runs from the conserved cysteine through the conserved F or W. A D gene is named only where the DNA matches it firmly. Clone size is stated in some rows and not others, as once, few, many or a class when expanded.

cdr3_nt: TGTGCCAGCAGCTCGGGGCCTGGCTACACCTTC
cdr3_aa: CASSSGPGYTF
v_call: TRBV12-3/TRBV12-4
d_call: .
clone_size: many
j_call: TRBJ1-2

cdr3_nt: TGTGCCACCAGTTTGCTCTTAGAGGCGGGTGAGCAGTTCTTC
cdr3_aa: CATSLLLEAGEQFF
v_call: TRBV15
d_call: .
clone_size: many
j_call: TRBJ2-1

cdr3_nt: TGTGCTAGTGGCTATTCCAGGACAGGAGCGAACACCGGGGAGCTGTTTTTT
cdr3_aa: CASGYSRTGANTGELFF
v_call: TRBV12-5
d_call: TRBD1
clone_size: many
j_call: TRBJ2-2

cdr3_nt: TGTGCCAGCAGCACACTAGCGGGGGCCACAGATACGCAGTATTTT
cdr3_aa: CASSTLAGATDTQYF
v_call: TRBV7-6
d_call: TRBD2
clone_size: many
j_call: TRBJ2-3

cdr3_nt: TGTGCCATCAGTGAGACCAGGGAAAAGCCCCCGGAGACCCAGTACTTC
cdr3_aa: CAISETREKPPETQYF
v_call: TRBV10-3
d_call: .
clone_size: few
j_call: TRBJ2-5

cdr3_nt: TGTGCCAGCAGCCACGCCGGGGGCTACGAGCAGTACTTC
cdr3_aa: CASSHAGGYEQYF
v_call: TRBV12-3/TRBV12-4
d_call: .
clone_size: many
j_call: TRBJ2-7

cdr3_nt: TGTGCCAGCAGCTTAGATTGGAAGACCCAGTACTTC
cdr3_aa: CASSLDWKTQYF
v_call: TRBV7-6
d_call: .
clone_size: .
j_call: TRBJ2-5

cdr3_nt: TGTGCCAGCAGTACTGACAGGTTCCAAGAGACCCAGTACTTC
cdr3_aa: CASSTDRFQETQYF
v_call: TRBV25-1
d_call: .
clone_size: .
j_call: TRBJ2-5

cdr3_nt: TGCGCCAGCAGTGGATGGAAGGGACTTTACTACGAGCAGTACTTC
cdr3_aa: CASSGWKGLYYEQYF
v_call: TRBV23-1
d_call: .
clone_size: .
j_call: TRBJ2-7

cdr3_nt: TGTGCCAGCAGTGCCGGGACAGGGCAAACCTACGAGCAGTACTTC
cdr3_aa: CASSAGTGQTYEQYF
v_call: TRBV6-1
d_call: TRBD1
clone_size: many
j_call: TRBJ2-7

cdr3_nt: TGTGCCAGCAGCTCCCGGCCGGGACAGGAGACCCAGTACTTC
cdr3_aa: CASSSRPGQETQYF
v_call: TRBV7-3
d_call: TRBD1
clone_size: many
j_call: TRBJ2-5

cdr3_nt: TGTGCCAGCAGAGTTAGCGGAACCCAGCACAATGAGCAGTTCTTC
cdr3_aa: CASRVSGTQHNEQFF
v_call: TRBV6-1
d_call: .
clone_size: .
j_call: TRBJ2-1

cdr3_nt: TGTGCCACCAAACGGGAGCTGCCGGTGGGCGTCAAGAAGCAGTTCTTC
cdr3_aa: CATKRELPVGVKKQFF
v_call: TRBV15
d_call: .
clone_size: many
j_call: TRBJ2-1

cdr3_nt: TGCAGTGCTAGTAAAGCAACAGGGCCCACAGATACGCAGTATTTT
cdr3_aa: CSASKATGPTDTQYF
v_call: TRBV20-1
d_call: .
clone_size: many
j_call: TRBJ2-3

cdr3_nt: TGTGCCAGCAGCTTAGTTGGCTTGCAGGGGGCACGTAATTCACCCCTCCACTTT
cdr3_aa: CASSLVGLQGARNSPLHF
v_call: TRBV11-2
d_call: TRBD1
clone_size: .
j_call: TRBJ1-6

cdr3_nt: TGTGCCAGTAGTGACAGTGTGTTCACTGAAGCTTTCTTT
cdr3_aa: CASSDSVFTEAFF
v_call: TRBV19
d_call: .
clone_size: few
j_call: TRBJ1-1

cdr3_nt: TGTGCCAGCAGGACTCGCAGGGGTGGCAATCAGCCCCAGCATTTT
cdr3_aa: CASRTRRGGNQPQHF
v_call: TRBV28
d_call: .
clone_size: many
j_call: TRBJ1-5

cdr3_nt: TGCAGTGCTAGAGATTTGACAGGGCGCGATAATGAAAAACTGTTTTTT
cdr3_aa: CSARDLTGRDNEKLFF
v_call: TRBV20-1
d_call: TRBD1
clone_size: few
j_call: TRBJ1-4

cdr3_nt: TGTGCCAGCAGTTCCTCACGCTACGAGCAGTACTTC
cdr3_aa: CASSSSRYEQYF
v_call: TRBV28
d_call: .
clone_size: many
j_call: TRBJ2-7

cdr3_nt: TGTGCCAGCAGCTTTCGGGGAGGGGGCACCTACGAGCAGTACTTC
cdr3_aa: CASSFRGGGTYEQYF
v_call: TRBV7-2
d_call: .
clone_size: many
j_call: TRBJ2-7

cdr3_nt: TGTGCCAGCAGTTACGTAGTTGGTAGCGGATTCTACAATGAGCAGTTCTTC
cdr3_aa: CASSYVVGSGFYNEQFF
v_call: TRBV6-5
d_call: .
clone_size: many
j_call: TRBJ2-1

cdr3_nt: TGCAGTGCTAGAGAGGGACAGATCTATGGCTACACCTTC
cdr3_aa: CSAREGQIYGYTF
v_call: TRBV20-1
d_call: TRBD1
clone_size: many
j_call: TRBJ1-2

cdr3_nt: TGCAGTTCACAGGTCTCGGGTGGGGCCAACGTCCTGACTTTC
cdr3_aa: CSSQVSGGANVLTF
v_call: TRBV20-1
d_call: .
clone_size: many
j_call: TRBJ2-6

cdr3_nt: TGTGCCAGCAGCCGCAGCGGCGGCCAAGAGACCCAGTACTTC
cdr3_aa: CASSRSGGQETQYF
v_call: TRBV6-2/TRBV6-3
d_call: .
clone_size: many
j_call: TRBJ2-5

cdr3_nt: TGTGCCAGCAGCTGGGGTAGCGGAGAGCCCTACAATGAGCAGTTCTTC
cdr3_aa: CASSWGSGEPYNEQFF
v_call: TRBV5-4
d_call: .
clone_size: few
j_call: TRBJ2-1

cdr3_nt: TGTGCCAGCAGCTACCCCGGAGGGTTCGATACGCAGTATTTT
cdr3_aa: CASSYPGGFDTQYF
v_call: TRBV7-8
d_call: .
clone_size: many
j_call: TRBJ2-3

cdr3_nt: TGTGCCTGGAGTGGTCAACCGGGATCACCCCTCCACTTT
cdr3_aa: CAWSGQPGSPLHF
v_call: TRBV30
d_call: .
clone_size: many
j_call: TRBJ1-6

cdr3_nt: TGTGCCAGCACCCCGGGGCACTGGGCGGGAGACATATCGGACGAGCAGTACTTC
cdr3_aa: CASTPGHWAGDISDEQYF
v_call: TRBV11-2
d_call: TRBD2
clone_size: once
j_call: TRBJ2-7

cdr3_nt: TGTGCCAGCAGTCGAACTCCGGGACAGATCTACGAGCAGTACTTC
cdr3_aa: CASSRTPGQIYEQYF
v_call: TRBV5-5
d_call: TRBD1
clone_size: many
j_call: TRBJ2-7

cdr3_nt: TGTGCCAGCAGTACCCACGGCTATGGCTACACCTTC
cdr3_aa: CASSTHGYGYTF
v_call: TRBV12-3/TRBV12-4
d_call: .
clone_size: .
j_call: TRBJ1-2

cdr3_nt: TGCAGTGCTAGGGGAGGGGCACAAGAGACCCAGTACTTC
cdr3_aa: CSARGGAQETQYF
v_call: TRBV20-1
d_call: TRBD2
clone_size: many
j_call: TRBJ2-5

cdr3_nt: TGCAGTGCCGAAAAGAAGCGGGTGTCCACAGATACGCAGTATTTT
cdr3_aa: CSAEKKRVSTDTQYF
v_call: TRBV20-1
d_call: .
clone_size: many
j_call: TRBJ2-3

cdr3_nt: TGCGCCAGCAGTCAACCGGAAGGGACAGGCACTAATGAAAAACTGTTTTTT
cdr3_aa: CASSQPEGTGTNEKLFF
v_call: TRBV23-1
d_call: TRBD1
clone_size: many
j_call: TRBJ1-4

cdr3_nt: TGCAGTGTTCTGGGAGGGAGTACAGATACGCAGTATTTT
cdr3_aa: CSVLGGSTDTQYF
v_call: TRBV20-1
d_call: TRBD2
clone_size: many
j_call: TRBJ2-3

cdr3_nt: TGCTGTGCTAGAGAAGGGACTAGCGGGAGTGGGTACGAGCAGTACTTC
cdr3_aa: CCAREGTSGSGYEQYF
v_call: TRBV20-1
d_call: TRBD2
clone_size: .
j_call: TRBJ2-7

cdr3_nt: TGTGCCAGCAGCTTAATGGGACTAGCGGGAGGTCTTACCCTCACAGATACGCAGTATTTT
cdr3_aa: CASSLMGLAGGLTLTDTQYF
v_call: TRBV11-2
d_call: TRBD2
clone_size: many
j_call: TRBJ2-3

cdr3_nt: TGTGCCAGCAGAGAACTAGCGGCTTTCAATGAGCAGTTCTTC
cdr3_aa: CASRELAAFNEQFF
v_call: TRBV4-2
d_call: TRBD2
clone_size: many
j_call: TRBJ2-1